This paragraph reports one T cell receptor beta chain. This sample is part of a study of T cell responses to AZD1222 COVID-19 vaccine. Sequencing was performed with immunoSEQ multiplex PCR; in TCRdb, only in-frame clones are kept and a portion is missing. The table lists more than 60,000 clones, over 75% of them singletons. The CDR3 length is 22 residues. After removal of 4 bases from V and 0 bases from J, the junction contained 20 bases not matched to a gene. Germline V gives CDR1 LGHDT, CDR2 YNNKEL (reference sequence). The chain recombines TRBV3-1 (or the pseudogene TRBV3-2) with TRBJ2-3; 12 nucleotides align to TRBD2. The receptor comes from an adult in good health. Sequenced material: peripheral blood, taken on day 0 of AZD1222 vaccination. The CDR3 spells CASSPRMFGLAGITSSTDTQYF. The CDR3 DNA is TGTGCCAGCAGCCCGCGCATGTTTGGACTAGCGGGGATTACCTCTAGCACAGATACGCAGTATTTT.